The 32 T cell receptor beta chains in this list originate from one sample, sequenced in a study of blood T cell repertoires in COVID-19. The assay was immunoSEQ multiplex PCR, and TCRdb's table has in-frame clones only and misses some. In the table there are over 80,000 clones, around nine tenths of which are singletons. The sequencing input was peripheral blood. These TCRs come from a man in his sixties with acute or convalescent COVID-19.

The rearrangement links TRBV7-3 to TRBJ1-1, with TRBD1 identical over 7 bases. V shed 3 bases and J 0 bases; nucleotides not matched to a gene: 4. The germline V gene has CDR1 SGHTA and CDR2 FQGTGA. The CDR3 length is 15 residues. CDR3 loop: CASSLGQMLNTEAFF. CDR3 nucleotide sequence: TGTGCCAGCAGCTTGGGACAGATGCTGAACACTGAAGCTTTCTTT.

CDR3 coding DNA: TGTGCCATCAGTCGGGGGAATAACAATCAGCCCCAGCATTTT. Translating it yields CAISRGNNNQPQHF. The chain couples TRBV10-3 to TRBJ1-5, with D maybe TRBD1 (5 bases). Germline values: CDR1 ENHRY, CDR2 SYGVKD. The length of the CDR3 is 14 residues. V was clipped by 5 bases and J by 3 bases, with 11 bases between them.

The chain carries TRBV7-2 and TRBJ1-1; tentative D call: TRBD1 (6 bases). Germline-derived CDR1 and CDR2 are SGHTA and FQGNSA. The CDR3 is 14 residues long. V dropped 7 bases and J dropped 4 bases, with 16 bases sitting between them. The CDR3, as DNA: TGTGCCAGCACCCTACAGGGTTTTCGCACTGAAGCTTTCTTT. Translated: CASTLQGFRTEAFF.

This sequence joins TRBV10-3 and TRBJ1-1; 7 bases map to TRBD1. The junction had 10 bases not matched to a gene; V was cut back by 9 bases and J by 9 bases. There are 12 residues in the CDR3. Per germline, CDR1 ENHRY and CDR2 SYGVKD. CDR3 DNA sequence: TGTGCCATTAAAACGGACAGGCGGCAAGCTTTCTTT. Translating it yields CAIKTDRRQAFF.

V usage is TRBV11-3 and J usage is TRBJ2-1, with TRBD1 matching 7 bases. Unmatched junction bases numbered 6, after V lost 6 bases and J lost 7 bases. The CDR3 has 13 residues. From germline, CDR1 is SGHNT and CDR2 YENEEA. The CDR3 bases are TGTGCCAGCAGTTCAGGGGGTTTAAATGAGCAGTTCTTC. Its protein product is CASSSGGLNEQFF.

The chain recombines TRBV28 with TRBJ2-5, with 7 bases aligning to TRBD1. The length of the CDR3 is 15 residues. V shed 4 bases, J shed 1 base, and the junction held 6 bases outside the gene matches. Germline loops: CDR1 MDHEN, CDR2 SYDVKM. The CDR3 bases are TGTGCCAGCAGTTCTTACGGGGACAGCCAAGAGACCCAGTACTTC. Protein sequence: CASSSYGDSQETQYF.

The chain carries TRBV6-2 or TRBV6-3 and TRBJ2-3, with D possibly being TRBD2 (7 bases). The CDR3 spans 15 residues. Germline values: CDR1 MNHEY, CDR2 SVGEGT. The ends were cut back, 5 bases at V and 4 bases at J, with 16 bases in the middle. The CDR3 spells CASSDLKGGADTQYF. The CDR3 DNA follows: TGTGCCAGCAGTGATCTAAAAGGGGGGGCAGATACGCAGTATTTT.

This chain uses TRBV24-1 with TRBJ2-3; TRBD1 might be the D (5 bases). The germline V gene encodes CDR1 KGHDR and CDR2 SFDVKD. The germline V and J ends were trimmed by 0 bases and 6 bases, with 15 bases remaining between them. This CDR3 has 16 amino acids. The CDR3 DNA reads as TGTGCCACCAGTGATTTGAGGGGTAACAATCGGGATACGCAGTATTTT. The encoded protein is CATSDLRGNNRDTQYF.

The chain combines TRBV28 with TRBJ2-7; D perhaps matches TRBD1 (6 bases). The CDR3 length is 15 residues. Germline V gene lookup returns CDR1 MDHEN and CDR2 SYDVKM. V was pared by 7 bases and J by 0 bases, with 16 bases between. CDR3 in amino acids: CASTLTLDSSYEQYF. Here the CDR3 DNA reads TGTGCCAGCACCCTAACCCTGGACAGCTCCTACGAGCAGTACTTC.

This clone was counted a single time. The chain recombines TRBV18 with TRBJ1-5; D unresolved. The CDR3 runs 12 residues. The ends were cut back, 6 bases at V and 4 bases at J, with 7 bases in the middle. Germline V CDR1 and CDR2: KGHSH, LQKENI. CDR3: CASSRGNQPQHF. DNA for the CDR3: TGTGCCAGCTCCCGGGGTAATCAGCCCCAGCATTTT.

The chain couples TRBV27 to TRBJ2-2; 7 bases agree with TRBD2. The ends lost 5 bases at V and 0 bases at J; junction bases unmatched: 6. Per the germline V gene, CDR1 is MNHEY and CDR2 is SMNVEV (reference sequence). This CDR3 region has 16 residues. DNA of the CDR3: TGTGCCAGCAGTCCCGCTGGGGGGGCGAACACCGGGGAGCTGTTTTTT. As protein: CASSPAGGANTGELFF.

This rearrangement joins TRBV12-1 to TRBJ1-4; TRBD1, the table's D call, was not compared with the DNA. TRBV12-1 is reported as a pseudogene. The CDR3 length is 16 residues. CDR3 sequence reads: CASSSQGKSTNEKLFF. The CDR3 DNA follows: TGTGCCAGCAGCTCACAGGGGAAGTCAACTAATGAAAAACTGTTTTTT.

The table lists this clone with a count of one. The rearrangement joins TRBV28 to TRBJ1-6; weak D call: TRBD1 (6 bases). V was cut by 8 bases and J by 10 bases, with 33 bases left in between. This CDR3 comprises 19 residues. Germline lookup yields CDR1 MDHEN and CDR2 SYDVKM. The CDR3 sequence: CASRPSKQGYFVIWSPLHF. Written as DNA, the CDR3 is TGTGCCAGCCGCCCCTCGAAACAGGGATATTTTGTCATATGGTCACCCCTCCACTTT.

The chain links TRBV6-1 to TRBJ2-6; 7 bases agree with TRBD1. This CDR3 is built from 18 residues. The germline V gene has CDR1 MNHNS and CDR2 SASEGT. V lost 0 bases, J lost 0 bases, and 5 bases stayed unmatched. This CDR3 reads CASSEAGGQSSGANVLTF. The CDR3 nucleotides are TGTGCCAGCAGTGAAGCAGGGGGACAGAGCTCTGGGGCCAACGTCCTGACTTTC.

The V gene is TRBV29-1, the J gene TRBJ1-3; D is perhaps TRBD1 (6 bases). V gave up 6 bases and J gave up 1 base, with 10 bases separating them. The CDR3 runs 13 residues. Germline CDR1 reads SQVTM; CDR2 reads ANQGSEA. CDR3 amino acids: CSVLRGSGNTIYF. The CDR3 nucleotides read TGCAGCGTGCTGAGGGGGTCTGGAAACACCATATATTTT.

The gene calls are TRBV25-1 and TRBJ2-3; 9 bases are shared with TRBD1. The CDR3 is 15 amino acids. V shed 7 bases, J shed 1 base, and the junction held 6 bases outside the gene matches. The germline CDR1 and CDR2 sequences are MGHDK and SYGVNS. The CDR3 loop is CASNHRDRGTDTQYF. The CDR3 coding sequence is TGTGCCAGCAATCACCGGGACAGGGGCACAGATACGCAGTATTTT.

The chain is built from TRBV27 and TRBJ1-2, with 8 bases aligning to TRBD1. Trimming took 5 bases from V and 1 from J; bases not matched to a gene: 12. The germline gives CDR1 MNHEY, CDR2 SMNVEV (reference sequence). The length of the CDR3 is 17 residues. The CDR3 protein is CASSPDLGQGDNYGYTF. As DNA, the CDR3 is TGTGCCAGCAGTCCCGACCTCGGACAGGGAGATAACTATGGCTACACCTTC.

The V gene is TRBV6-2 or TRBV6-3, the J gene TRBJ2-1; TRBD2 matches at 10 bases. This CDR3 comprises 17 residues. V trimming: 6 bases; J trimming: 3 bases; junction bases outside the gene matches: 11. Per the germline V gene, CDR1 is MNHEY and CDR2 is SVGEGT. CDR3 DNA sequence: TGTGCCAGCAGCCATCCCGGGACTAGCGAATTCTACAATGAGCAGTTCTTC. Translated, it gives CASSHPGTSEFYNEQFF.

The chain carries TRBV7-2 and TRBJ2-1; D is possibly TRBD2 (6 bases). CDR1 and CDR2 (germline): SGHTA, FQGNSA. The CDR3 totals 16 residues. V was pared by 3 bases and J by 4 bases, with 16 bases between. The CDR3 region is CASSFSGTLGYNEQFF. For the CDR3, the DNA is TGTGCCAGCAGCTTTTCCGGGACTCTAGGTTACAATGAGCAGTTCTTC.

Here the CDR3 DNA reads TGTGCCAGCAGCCCCGAGGGACTGCCAATTATGGAGCAGTTCTTC. It translates to CASSPEGLPIMEQFF. This sequence joins TRBV9 and TRBJ2-1, with D maybe TRBD2 (6 bases). Germline V gives CDR1 SGDLS, CDR2 YYNGEE. Trimming took 4 bases from V and 10 from J, leaving 21 bases between them. This CDR3 has 15 residues.

This clone was found once. This rearrangement joins TRBV19 to TRBJ2-3; 7 bases fit TRBD2. The V and J ends lost 3 bases and 11 bases, in that order; junction bases with no gene match: 8. Germline lookup yields CDR1 LNHDA and CDR2 SQIVND (reference sequence). The CDR3 length is 13 residues. The CDR3 coding sequence is TGTGCCAGTAGTATGAGTGGAGCGGGGAAGCAGTATTTT. Its protein product is CASSMSGAGKQYF.

V and J are TRBV28 and TRBJ2-7; TRBD1 matches 8 bases. Germline loops: CDR1 MDHEN, CDR2 SYDVKM. The trim removed 6 bases at V and 4 bases at J, leaving 11 bases unmatched. This CDR3 spans 15 amino acids. CDR3 bases: TGTGCCAGCAGAGTAGGGGCAGGGGGCCAGTACGAGCAGTACTTC. It translates to CASRVGAGGQYEQYF.

The genes are TRBV7-6 and TRBJ2-3, with TRBD2 matching over 13 bases. J gave up 14 bases and V 10 bases, and 12 bases lay outside the gene matches. The CDR3 runs 13 residues. The germline V gene has CDR1 SGHVS and CDR2 FNYEAQ. In nucleotides, the CDR3 is TGTGCCATCATAAGACTAGCGGGAGGATCCCCGTATTTT. It specifies CAIIRLAGGSPYF.

The chain uses TRBV6-6 and TRBJ2-1; 11 bases are shared with TRBD2. The ends lost 4 bases at V and 7 bases at J; junction bases unmatched: 6. This CDR3 contains 15 residues. CDR1 MNHNY and CDR2 SVGAGI come from the germline V gene (reference sequence). This CDR3 is CASSFGLAGWNEQFF. The CDR3, as DNA: TGTGCCAGCAGTTTTGGACTAGCGGGTTGGAATGAGCAGTTCTTC.

In nucleotides, the CDR3 is TGTGCCAGCAGTATTTCAACAGGGGAAAACAATGAGCAGTTCTTC. The encoded protein is CASSISTGENNEQFF. The genes are TRBV9 and TRBJ2-1; 7 nucleotides align to TRBD1. The J segment lost 5 bases and the V segment lost 5 bases, leaving 10 bases of the junction unmatched. CDR3 length equals 15 residues. The germline gives CDR1 SGDLS, CDR2 YYNGEE. Looking up the rest from reference TRBV9 and TRBJ2-1 gives the full variable domain: DSGVTQTPKHLITATGQRVTLRCSPRSGDLSVYWYQQSLDQGLQFLIQYYNGEERAKGNILERFSAQQFPDLHSELNLSSLELGDSALYFCASSISTGENNEQFFGPGTRLTVL.

The chain links TRBV6-6 to TRBJ2-2; TRBD1 agrees at 11 bases. Germline V lookup: CDR1 MNHNY, CDR2 SVGAGI (reference sequence). J lost 5 bases, V lost 6 bases, and 5 bases had no gene match. The CDR3 spans 15 residues. The CDR3: CASSLDRGHTGELFF. The CDR3, as DNA: TGTGCCAGCAGCCTGGACAGGGGGCATACCGGGGAGCTGTTTTTT.

This chain links TRBV27 with TRBJ2-7; D remains unclear. The CDR3 is 13 residues long. V shed 7 bases and J shed 2 bases, with 12 bases lying between them. Germline CDR1 reads MNHEY; CDR2 reads SMNVEV (reference sequence). The CDR3 nucleotides are TGTGCCAGCACCTTGACTGGCCCCTACGAGCAGTACTTC. Translation gives CASTLTGPYEQYF.

This rearrangement joins TRBV6-6 to TRBJ2-1; D is unresolved. Germline V gene data show CDR1 as MNHNY and CDR2 as SVGAGI (reference sequence). This CDR3 comprises 12 residues. The V gene lost 8 bases and the J gene lost 4 bases, with 9 bases spanning the gap. As DNA, the CDR3 is TGTGCCAGCCTCACAGCTTACAATGAGCAGTTCTTC. It translates to CASLTAYNEQFF.

J is TRBJ1-4 and V is TRBV5-1; 9 bases align to TRBD1. V shed 4 bases and J 7 bases; nucleotides not matched to a gene: 5. CDR3 length equals 14 residues. Germline CDR1 SGHRS, CDR2 YFSETQ. CDR3 protein: CASSEGQGGEKLFF. The CDR3 nucleotides are TGCGCCAGCAGCGAGGGACAGGGAGGTGAAAAACTGTTTTTT.

J is TRBJ1-5 and V is TRBV28; TRBD1 matches 8 bases. The V gene's germline CDR1 is MDHEN and CDR2 SYDVKM. V shed 1 base and J 2 bases; nucleotides not matched to a gene: 19. The CDR3 extends over 21 amino acids. The chain's CDR3 is CASSLYEDQFWTGSGNQPQHF. The CDR3 coding sequence is TGTGCCAGCAGTTTATATGAGGACCAGTTTTGGACAGGGTCAGGCAATCAGCCCCAGCATTTT.

The chain uses TRBV28 and TRBJ1-5; D is possibly TRBD1 (5 bases). The ends were cut back, 6 bases at V and 4 bases at J, with 19 bases in the middle. Looked up from germline, CDR1 is MDHEN and CDR2 is SYDVKM. The CDR3 contains 16 residues. The CDR3 coding sequence is TGTGCCAGCAGCTTAGGCGGGGCAAAGTTAAATCAGCCCCAGCATTTT. Translating gives CASSLGGAKLNQPQHF.

The V gene is TRBV7-8, the J gene TRBJ2-2, with 10 nucleotides matching TRBD2. With V trimmed by 2 bases and J by 4 bases, 10 bases remained unmatched. The germline V gene has CDR1 SGHVS and CDR2 FQNEAQ. The CDR3 is 18 amino acids. The CDR3 loop reads CASSLQGATSGRTGELFF. CDR3 DNA sequence: TGTGCCAGCAGCTTACAAGGGGCGACTAGCGGGCGCACCGGGGAGCTGTTTTTT.